This T cell receptor beta chain was captured by sequencing in a study of cytomegalovirus exposure and HLA in healthy donors. Method: immunoSEQ multiplex PCR; TCRdb's copy keeps in-frame clones and lacks some. In the table there are over 120,000 clones, 89% of which are singletons. The germline V gene encodes CDR1 SQVTM and CDR2 ANQGSEA. The length of the CDR3 is 12 residues. V lost 5 bases to trimming and J lost 3 bases, with 11 bases between them. Overall study results and limits: There were some public TCRs occurring in many donors, but most TCR sequences were rare. The study listed roughly 160 cytomegalovirus-associated TCR beta chains.

Remarks on this clone: Its target is not known.

The approximately 120-subject validation cohort, separate from the approximately 670-subject first cohort, included the donors. The receptor's source is a woman younger than 35 in good health and CMV-seropositive. Sequences were obtained from PBMCs. The rearrangement links TRBV29-1 to TRBJ2-7; D call uncertain. The CDR3 is CSVSLESYEQYF. The CDR3 nucleotides read TGCAGCGTTTCGTTAGAGAGCTACGAGCAGTACTTC.